This TCR beta chain was captured in a study of T cells after yellow fever vaccination. Study details: Preparing low-cell-number fractions relied on SMART-Seq v4 Ultra Low Input.

Study-wide points: Reappearance after the booster was seen for most primary-vaccination clones, at more than 95% CD4 and 70% to 90% CD8. One caveat is that FACS-sorted repertoires could contain abundant clonotypes contaminating from the bulk population.

Points on this clonotype: As yet, its antigen is unknown.

As TCR cDNA was made by 5'RACE template switching, a universal primer site and UMIs were added. Each CDR3 protein is one row after TCRdb ran MiXCR on the 5' RACE reads. Seen here are a few hundred thousand distinct CDR3 sequences, more than 5.5% observed once, and the top ten hold about 15%. The CDR3 totals 14 residues. Germline CDR1 is SGHRS and CDR2 is YFSETQ. V lost 2 bases, J lost 9 bases, and 12 bases lay in between. The chain couples TRBV5-1 to TRBJ2-6; tentatively, D is TRBD1 (6 bases). This material consisted of PBMCs, taken 5 days after the yellow fever booster vaccination. This TCR came from a man aged 25 to 45 who received the YFV17D yellow fever vaccine. CDR3 sequence reads: CASSLGGVGNVLTF. As DNA, the CDR3 is TGCGCCAGCAGCTTAGGGGGTGTTGGCAACGTCCTGACTTTC.